This entry lists 15 T cell receptor beta chains sequenced from one sample in a study of a mutant IDH1 vaccine in newly diagnosed glioma. These receptors' antigens are unknown. Sequencing was performed with immunoSEQ multiplex PCR; in TCRdb, only in-frame clones are kept and a portion is missing. In the table there are approximately 21,000 clones, around 92% of which are singletons. Indicated time point: week 11, during vaccination. All doses held 300 ug of mutant IDH1 20-mer peptide, with topical imiquimod. The source was PBMCs, collected from a glioma patient whose treatment included an IDH1 peptide vaccine. Receptors were obtained from a middle-aged woman with glioma.

This clone was recorded once. The J gene is TRBJ2-1, the V gene TRBV4-1; 8 bases fit TRBD2. The CDR3 is 16 amino acids. Germline V lookup: CDR1 MGHRA, CDR2 YSYEKL. The V gene end was trimmed by 1 base and the J gene end by 8 bases; junction bases not matched to a gene: 10. CDR3: CASSQGSGGPRDEQFF. CDR3 DNA sequence: TGCGCCAGCAGCCAAGGGAGCGGGGGCCCTAGGGATGAGCAGTTCTTC.

The rearrangement joins TRBV2 to TRBJ1-6; TRBD1 is a possible D gene (5 bases). Germline V gives CDR1 SNHLY, CDR2 FYNNEI. Trimming pared 0 bases from V and 5 bases from J, leaving 11 bases between. The CDR3 totals 16 residues. The CDR3 coding sequence is TGTGCCAGCAGTGAAGCTGGGGGGATGGATAATTCACCCCTCCACTTT. Translation gives CASSEAGGMDNSPLHF.

CDR3 coding DNA: TGTGCCAGCAGCTCTGGGTCGGCAGGCCTAACCGGGGAGCTGTTTTTT. Translation gives CASSSGSAGLTGELFF. This chain connects TRBV5-8 to TRBJ2-2; unclear D gene. The germline V gene has CDR1 SGHTS and CDR2 YDEGEE. The CDR3 loop spans 16 amino acids. Trimming pared 3 bases from V and 5 bases from J, leaving 17 bases between.

The chain has TRBV13 and TRBJ2-7, with 7 positions matching TRBD2. J gave up 2 bases and V 0 bases, and 1 base lay outside the gene matches. The V gene's germline CDR1 is PRHDT and CDR2 FYEKMQ (reference sequence). The CDR3 is made up of 14 amino acids. CDR3 bases: TGTGCCAGCAGCTTAGGCCGGGGGGCCTACGAGCAGTACTTC. This translates into CASSLGRGAYEQYF.

This clone showed up just a few times. The chain links TRBV5-1 to TRBJ1-1; 7 nucleotides align to TRBD1. The CDR3 totals 13 residues. V shed 4 bases and J 2 bases; nucleotides not matched to a gene: 2. Germline loops: CDR1 SGHRS, CDR2 YFSETQ. This CDR3 is CASSRDSNTEAFF. The CDR3 DNA reads as TGCGCCAGCAGCCGGGACAGCAACACTGAAGCTTTCTTT.

V is TRBV6-5 and J is TRBJ2-5, with 7 bases matching TRBD2. The CDR3 spans 16 residues. Germline loops: CDR1 MNHEY, CDR2 SVGAGI. With 3 bases clipped from V and 4 bases from J, the junction kept 11 bases outside the gene matches. The CDR3 sequence: CASSYSSGVVGETQYF. The CDR3 DNA sequence: TGTGCCAGCAGTTATTCTAGCGGTGTGGTCGGAGAGACCCAGTACTTC.

This clone was observed a few times. The rearrangement uses TRBV7-9 and TRBJ1-4; 7 bases agree with TRBD1. CDR3 length equals 15 residues. CDR1 SEHNR and CDR2 FQNEAQ come from the germline V gene (reference sequence). The V and J ends lost 4 bases and 0 bases, in that order; junction bases with no gene match: 2. CDR3 loop: CASSWGQSTNEKLFF. The CDR3 DNA follows: TGTGCCAGCAGCTGGGGACAGTCAACTAATGAAAAACTGTTTTTT.

The CDR3 sequence is CASSLEARYTEAFF. CDR3 DNA: TGTGCCAGCAGCTTAGAGGCTAGGTACACTGAAGCTTTCTTT. J is TRBJ1-1 and V is TRBV7-2; D unclear. Looked up from germline, CDR1 is SGHTA and CDR2 is FQGNSA. CDR3 length: 14 amino acids. Between the trimmed V and J ends, which lost 1 base and 3 bases, there was a span of 9 bases.

This chain links TRBV4-3 with TRBJ2-3; D is possibly TRBD1 (6 bases). Germline assignment: CDR1 LGHNA and CDR2 YSLEER. V lost 1 base to trimming and J lost 5 bases, with 16 bases between them. CDR3 length: 16 amino acids. CDR3 region: CASSQGTAGVLDTQYF. CDR3 nucleotide sequence: TGCGCCAGCAGCCAAGGGACTGCAGGGGTGCTAGATACGCAGTATTTT.

The rearrangement joins TRBV28 to TRBJ1-1; no reliable D call. Germline lookup yields CDR1 MDHEN and CDR2 SYDVKM. Trimming shortened V by 1 base and J by 6 bases, and 6 bases separated the two germline ends. CDR3 length: 12 amino acids. DNA for the CDR3: TGTGCCAGCAGTTTATTTCTCGCTGAAGCTTTCTTT. Its translation: CASSLFLAEAFF.

The J gene is TRBJ2-2, the V gene TRBV29-1; D gene uncertain. Trimming removed 3 bases from V and 1 base from J, with 9 bases in between. Germline CDR1 is SQVTM and CDR2 is ANQGSEA. The length of the CDR3 is 14 residues. The CDR3 DNA is TGCAGCGTTGAGGGGTCCCTGAACACCGGGGAGCTGTTTTTT. Its protein is CSVEGSLNTGELFF.

This clone came up a few times. The chain combines TRBV5-6 with TRBJ2-4; 7 positions agree with TRBD2. CDR1 and CDR2 (germline): SGHDT, YYEEEE. There are 14 residues in the CDR3. Trimming at V came to 3 bases and at J to 2 bases, leaving 2 bases not matched to a gene. CDR3 residues: CASSWGGTKNIQYF. The CDR3 nucleotides are TGTGCCAGCAGCTGGGGGGGAACCAAAAACATTCAGTACTTC.

This clone was observed once. V and J are TRBV7-2 and TRBJ1-1, with TRBD1 identical over 9 bases. V was pared by 5 bases and J by 8 bases, with 9 bases of the junction left unmatched. This CDR3 region has 14 residues. CDR1 is SGHTA and CDR2 is FQGNSA in the germline V gene. The CDR3 region has the DNA TGTGCCAGCAGCCCGCGGGGACAGGGTTTGGAAGCTTTCTTT. Translating gives CASSPRGQGLEAFF.

The chain joins TRBV7-9 to TRBJ1-1; D is perhaps TRBD1 (5 bases). The V end lost 5 bases, the J end lost 1 base, and 14 bases lay between the germline ends. This CDR3 spans 15 amino acids. Germline-derived CDR1 and CDR2 are SEHNR and FQNEAQ (reference sequence). CDR3 in amino acids: CASSLGTYGNTEAFF. The CDR3 coding sequence is TGTGCCAGCAGCCTCGGGACTTATGGGAACACTGAAGCTTTCTTT.

V is TRBV10-1 and J is TRBJ1-2; TRBD1 matches at 7 bases. Germline CDR1 is WNHNN and CDR2 is SYGVQD (reference sequence). The ends lost 3 bases at V and 7 bases at J; junction bases unmatched: 8. The CDR3 is 14 residues long. CDR3 in amino acids: CASSENRGSSGYTF. DNA of the CDR3: TGCGCCAGCAGTGAAAACAGGGGATCGAGTGGCTACACCTTC.